Below, one TCR beta chain is given with its context. Germline V lookup: CDR1 LNHDA, CDR2 SQIVND (reference sequence). The V and J ends lost 2 bases and 0 bases respectively, with 14 bases between them. This CDR3 region has 17 residues. The sample is drawn from a study of blood T cell repertoires in COVID-19. Looking at the study overall: The samples span acute and convalescent COVID-19 from the United States, Italy and Spain. T cells, B-cell-depleted T cells, or PBMCs provided the cDNA or gDNA that served as material.

Per the study methods: Cell counts per sample came from amplifying reference gene primers. Produced via immunoSEQ multiplex PCR; TCRdb's table is partial and in-frame only. For V, J and clone size, that table is used; D and trimming come from the DNA. The sample lists approximately 150,000 clones, more than 65% occurring once. The chain couples TRBV19 to TRBJ1-3, with D unresolved. This TCR came from a man aged 50 to 59 who had recovered from COVID-19. The sample consisted of PBMCs or T cells enriched from blood (not recorded which). The CDR3 sequence: CASSINPIGVSGNTIYF. The DNA of the CDR3 is TGTGCCAGTAGTATAAACCCTATTGGAGTCTCTGGAAACACCATATATTTT.